One and the same sample provided the 19 T cell receptor beta chains below, sequenced in a study of T-cell memory formation after mild COVID-19. One entry per CDR3 protein, called by TCRdb with MiXCR from the 5' RACE reads. Counted here are some 450,000 distinct CDR3 sequences, 20% occurring once; the ten biggest clones make up approximately 8.4%. Material for sequencing was PBMCs or a T cell subset sorted from them (not recorded which). The receptors derive from an adult woman who had mild COVID-19 (a few samples of this study predate the infection). Cell type and time point are not known.

The chain uses TRBV12-3 or TRBV12-4 and TRBJ1-1, with TRBD1 matching over 7 bases. Trimming removed 6 bases from V and 2 bases from J; junction bases left unmatched: 6. This CDR3 contains 14 residues. This CDR3 is CASSWDSLNTEAFF. The CDR3 DNA reads as TGTGCCAGCAGCTGGGACAGCTTAAACACTGAAGCTTTCTTT.

The J gene is TRBJ2-2, the V gene TRBV24-1; TRBD2 agrees at 7 bases. J lost 1 base, V lost 3 bases, and 1 base had no gene match. The CDR3 covers 15 residues. In germline, CDR1 is KGHDR, CDR2 SFDVKD. The CDR3 here is CATSDPGGNTGELFF. CDR3 bases: TGTGCCACCAGTGATCCGGGAGGGAACACCGGGGAGCTGTTTTTT.

V gene TRBV15 combines with J gene TRBJ2-5; a possible D gene is TRBD2 (5 bases). Germline V lookup: CDR1 LNHNV, CDR2 YYDKDF (reference sequence). V lost 0 bases, J lost 0 bases, and 8 bases lay in between. This CDR3 contains 15 residues. The CDR3, as DNA: TGTGCCACCAGCAGAGATGAGGGCGACCAAGAGACCCAGTACTTC. This sequence encodes CATSRDEGDQETQYF.

This clonotype was recorded a few times. CDR3 in DNA: TGTGCCAGCAAGGAGGGGCTTGTCACCGGGGAGCTGTTTTTT. Translated, it gives CASKEGLVTGELFF. The rearrangement uses TRBV12-3 or TRBV12-4 and TRBJ2-2, with D possibly matching TRBD2 (6 bases). This CDR3 contains 14 residues. V was shortened by 7 bases and J by 4 bases, with 13 bases between the two germline ends.

This clonotype was recorded a few times. This rearrangement joins TRBV6-2 or TRBV6-3 to TRBJ2-4; perhaps TRBD2 as D (5 bases). The CDR3 is made up of 15 amino acids. Trimming pared 6 bases from V and 5 bases from J, leaving 17 bases between. Germline V CDR1 and CDR2: MNHEY, SVGEGT. The CDR3 reads CASSPDWAGENIQYF. CDR3 nucleotides: TGTGCCAGCAGCCCCGACTGGGCGGGCGAAAACATTCAGTACTTC.

The V and J genes are TRBV12-3 or TRBV12-4 and TRBJ2-2; 11 nucleotides match TRBD2. V lost 5 bases, J lost 0 bases, and 11 bases stayed unmatched. CDR3 length equals 19 residues. CDR3 loop: CASSPSGTSGVSNTGELFF. CDR3 nucleotides: TGTGCCAGCAGTCCTTCCGGGACTAGCGGAGTCTCGAACACCGGGGAGCTGTTTTTT.

This clonotype has only a few counts. The rearrangement uses TRBV3-1 and TRBJ2-7; tentatively, D is TRBD2 (5 bases). The germline V gene has CDR1 LGHDT and CDR2 YNNKEL (reference sequence). The CDR3 is made up of 11 amino acids. The germline V and J ends were trimmed by 7 bases and 6 bases, with 10 bases remaining between them. The CDR3 DNA reads TGTGCCAGCACCCGGGATTCCGAGCAGTACTTC. The encoded protein is CASTRDSEQYF.

The rearrangement uses TRBV5-1 and TRBJ2-1; D possibly corresponds to TRBD2 (6 bases). V lost 4 bases to trimming and J lost 2 bases, with 16 bases between them. CDR3 length: 16 amino acids. The germline V gene encodes CDR1 SGHRS and CDR2 YFSETQ. The CDR3 protein is CASSAPGEVPYNEQFF. The CDR3 coding sequence is TGCGCCAGCAGCGCTCCGGGGGAAGTACCCTACAATGAGCAGTTCTTC.

This clonotype was counted between two and nine times. This chain uses TRBV13 with TRBJ2-2, with D possibly matching TRBD1 (6 bases). This CDR3 is 16 amino acids long. Germline CDR1 PRHDT, CDR2 FYEKMQ (reference sequence). V was clipped by 1 base and J by 7 bases, with 16 bases between them. Here the CDR3 reads CASSLESGALGGELFF. The CDR3, as DNA: TGTGCCAGCAGCTTAGAGTCAGGGGCGCTCGGCGGGGAGCTGTTTTTT.

The chain links TRBV7-6 to TRBJ2-1; D is perhaps TRBD1 (5 bases). CDR3 length equals 12 residues. V was clipped by 5 bases and J by 12 bases, with 14 bases between them. CDR1 SGHVS and CDR2 FNYEAQ come from the germline V gene. The CDR3 sequence is CASSRLQGSQFF. The DNA for the CDR3 is TGTGCCAGCAGCCGACTCCAGGGTTCGCAGTTCTTC.

This clonotype was recorded a few times. The V gene is TRBV6-5, the J gene TRBJ1-5; maybe TRBD1 (6 bases). CDR1 and CDR2 (germline): MNHEY, SVGAGI. The CDR3 length is 13 residues. The germline V and J ends were trimmed by 6 bases and 7 bases, with 13 bases remaining between them. The CDR3 region has the DNA TGTGCCAGCAGCCAGACAGGCGGGCAGCCCCAGCATTTT. Residues: CASSQTGGQPQHF.

V and J are TRBV30 and TRBJ2-5, with 7 bases that match TRBD1. There are 19 residues in the CDR3. The V and J ends lost 0 bases and 4 bases, in that order; junction bases with no gene match: 20. In germline, CDR1 is GTSNPN, CDR2 SVGIG (reference sequence). DNA for the CDR3: TGTGCCTGGAGTGTAATGTCTTGGACAGGCAGCCTAATCGGAGAGACCCAGTACTTC. Protein sequence: CAWSVMSWTGSLIGETQYF.

The gene calls are TRBV12-3 or TRBV12-4 and TRBJ2-2; tentative D call: TRBD1 (5 bases). This CDR3 has 16 residues. V was pared by 6 bases and J by 1 base, with 15 bases between. CDR3 DNA: TGTGCCAGCAGCTACAGGTCCGTTCTGAACACCGGGGAGCTGTTTTTT. Encoded protein: CASSYRSVLNTGELFF.

This clonotype came up a few times. The chain has TRBV20-1 and TRBJ2-5, with no clear D. Germline V gene sequence: CDR1 DFQATT, CDR2 SNEGSKA (reference sequence). V lost 4 bases, J lost 1 base, and 16 bases lay in between. CDR3 length equals 15 residues. In DNA form, the CDR3 reads TGCAGTGCTAAAGGACGGAGCCCCTCCCAAGAGACCCAGTACTTC. This translates into CSAKGRSPSQETQYF.

This rearrangement joins TRBV12-3 or TRBV12-4 to TRBJ1-5; TRBD1 might be the D (5 bases). Trimming stripped 5 bases from V and 0 bases from J, with 20 bases between. This CDR3 region has 18 residues. In DNA, the CDR3 is TGTGCCAGCAGTACGGACAAAACCAAGGGTTATAGCAATCAGCCCCAGCATTTT. Its translation: CASSTDKTKGYSNQPQHF.

This chain joins TRBV29-1 and TRBJ2-5, with 7 positions matching TRBD2. The length of the CDR3 is 15 residues. V gave up 7 bases and J gave up 2 bases; unmatched junction bases: 13. Per the germline V gene, CDR1 is SQVTM and CDR2 is ANQGSEA. The CDR3 here is CSALGLLAPQETQYF. DNA for the CDR3: TGCAGCGCCCTGGGGCTACTAGCGCCTCAAGAGACCCAGTACTTC.

This clonotype was picked up a small number of times. The chain couples TRBV3-1 to TRBJ1-1, with D uncertain. The V gene's germline CDR1 is LGHDT and CDR2 YNNKEL (reference sequence). The CDR3 contains 13 residues. V was trimmed by 0 bases and J by 11 bases, leaving 13 bases between them. CDR3 DNA sequence: TGTGCCAGCAGCCAAGATTTGGCCCCGGGGGCTTTCTTT. It encodes CASSQDLAPGAFF.

CDR3 DNA: TGTGCCAGCTCACCCGGGACAGGGGGCTTTAACGAGCAGTACTTC. Protein sequence: CASSPGTGGFNEQYF. The rearrangement uses TRBV18 and TRBJ2-7, with 12 bases aligning to TRBD1. The junction had 5 bases not matched to a gene; V was cut back by 3 bases and J by 5 bases. This CDR3 region has 15 residues. Germline V CDR1 and CDR2: KGHSH, LQKENI.

The rearrangement joins TRBV5-6 to TRBJ1-6; no definite D call. CDR1 and CDR2 (germline): SGHDT, YYEEEE. The CDR3 contains 16 residues. Trimming cost V 0 bases and J 10 bases, with 17 bases left between them. The CDR3 loop reads CASSLAFQEAGSPLHF. CDR3 DNA sequence: TGTGCCAGCAGCTTGGCCTTTCAGGAGGCTGGCTCACCCCTCCACTTT.